A selection of T cell receptor beta chains follows, all from one sample in a study of regulatory T cells in long-lasting Graves disease. TCRdb re-analysed the multiplex PCR reads in MiXCR, keeping a single row per CDR3 protein. There are some 410,000 distinct CDR3 sequences in the sample; roughly 15% occur only once, and about 10% lies in the top ten. These data also formed part of another study, on T cells in Graves' hyperthyroidism and ophthalmopathy.

The specimen comprised peripheral blood mononuclear cells (PBMCs), sampled at new diagnosis, from a patient treated with antithyroid drugs. These receptors came from a woman in her twenties or thirties with Graves disease. CDR3s include the opening cysteine and the closing phenylalanine or tryptophan. The D gene is left open where the match is weak. Part of the rows lack a size; the others show once, few, many or a class for expanded clones.

v_gene	abundance	d_gene	j_gene	CDR3aa	CDR3nt
TRBV12-3/TRBV12-4	many	TRBD1	TRBJ1-4	CATRGQGNEKLFF	TGTGCCACCCGGGGACAGGGTAATGAAAAACTGTTTTTT
TRBV29-1	-	-	TRBJ1-2	CSVEARSYGYTF	TGCAGCGTTGAGGCCAGGTCCTATGGCTACACCTTC
TRBV5-8	-	TRBD1	TRBJ2-1	CASSLVSTGVNEQFF	TGTGCCAGCAGCTTAGTTTCGACAGGGGTTAATGAGCAGTTCTTC
TRBV30	many	-	TRBJ2-7	CAWRETPSYEQYF	TGTGCCTGGAGAGAGACCCCGTCCTACGAGCAGTACTTC
TRBV6-1	many	-	TRBJ2-5	CASSEGVLVQETQYF	TGTGCCAGCAGTGAAGGGGTGCTAGTCCAAGAGACCCAGTACTTC
TRBV11-2	few	-	TRBJ1-2	CASSLDDMAGVYGYTF	TGTGCCAGCAGCTTAGACGACATGGCGGGAGTGTATGGCTACACCTTC
TRBV11-2	many	-	TRBJ1-2	CASSIGTQVSTF	TGTGCCAGCAGCATAGGGACGCAAGTCTCCACCTTC
TRBV14	-	-	TRBJ1-1	CASSQGTESNTEAFF	TGTGCCAGCAGCCAGGGAACAGAGTCGAACACTGAAGCTTTCTTT
TRBV18	-	-	TRBJ2-1	CASSLGLEQFF	TGTGCCAGCTCTCTAGGGTTAGAGCAGTTCTTC
TRBV20-1	many	TRBD2	TRBJ2-7	CSASGLAANTYEQYF	TGCAGTGCATCGGGACTAGCGGCAAACACCTACGAGCAGTACTTC
TRBV27	few	TRBD1	TRBJ2-7	CASSSLLQGVYEQYF	TGTGCCAGCAGTTCTCTCTTACAGGGGGTCTACGAGCAGTACTTC
TRBV6-9	-	-	TRBJ2-7	CASSSTGQAKDYEQYF	TGTGCCAGCAGTTCCACGGGACAAGCGAAAGACTACGAGCAGTACTTC
TRBV5-1	many	TRBD2	TRBJ2-1	CASSLGSGMYNEQFF	TGCGCCAGCAGCTTGGGTAGCGGGATGTACAATGAGCAGTTCTTC
TRBV29-1	-	-	TRBJ1-4	CSVRDIGGGKLFF	TGCAGCGTCCGGGACATTGGGGGTGGAAAACTGTTTTTT
TRBV6-4	-	-	TRBJ2-2	CASRQGFLAGELFF	TGTGCCAGCAGACAGGGTTTTTTGGCCGGGGAGCTGTTTTTT
TRBV11-1	many	TRBD1	TRBJ2-2	CASSLVSRDRVIGELFF	TGTGCCAGCAGCTTAGTGTCAAGAGACAGGGTAATCGGGGAGCTGTTTTTT
TRBV27	many	-	TRBJ2-3	CASSTSERITDTQYF	TGTGCCAGCAGTACGTCAGAGCGGATAACAGATACGCAGTATTTT
TRBV27	many	-	TRBJ2-7	CASSPKGRSTYEQYF	TGTGCCAGCAGTCCTAAGGGACGGTCAACCTACGAGCAGTACTTC
TRBV4-1	-	-	TRBJ1-5	CASSQGGFQPQHF	TGTGCCAGCAGCCAAGGCGGGTTCCAGCCCCAGCATTTT
TRBV20-1	many	TRBD2	TRBJ2-1	CSARVSGGSIHEQFF	TGCAGTGCTAGAGTTAGCGGGGGGTCAATTCATGAGCAGTTCTTC
TRBV24-1	-	-	TRBJ2-2	CATSELRGGTGELFF	TGTGCCACCAGTGAACTAAGAGGGGGCACCGGGGAGCTGTTTTTT
TRBV5-8	many	-	TRBJ2-3	CASSPGTGDSSDTQYF	TGTGCCAGCAGCCCGGGGACGGGAGATTCGTCAGATACGCAGTATTTT
TRBV2	many	TRBD2	TRBJ2-3	CASRGGLAGRTDTQYF	TGTGCCAGTAGAGGGGGGCTAGCGGGCAGGACAGATACGCAGTATTTT
TRBV30	many	-	TRBJ1-4	CAWSVSEKLFF	TGTGCCTGGAGTGTCTCTGAAAAACTGTTTTTT
TRBV3-1	many	-	TRBJ1-2	CASSQTDSLYGYTF	TGTGCCAGCAGCCAAACGGACAGTCTCTATGGCTACACCTTC
TRBV6-5	few	-	TRBJ2-5	CASSYSLGQETQYF	TGTGCCAGCAGTTACTCCCTAGGCCAAGAGACCCAGTACTTC
TRBV9	-	-	TRBJ2-1	CASSPLGFEQFF	TGTGCCAGCAGCCCCCTGGGATTTGAGCAGTTCTTC
TRBV7-2	many	-	TRBJ2-7	CASSLARGEQYF	TGTGCCAGCAGCTTAGCCAGGGGCGAGCAGTACTTC
TRBV28	many	-	TRBJ1-4	CASSSRTAVNEKLFF	TGTGCCAGCAGTTCCCGGACAGCCGTTAATGAAAAACTGTTTTTT
TRBV2	many	-	TRBJ2-1	CASSKTWEQFF	TGTGCCAGCAGCAAGACTTGGGAGCAGTTCTTC
TRBV10-3	many	TRBD1	TRBJ2-7	CAINRDRGAYEQYF	TGTGCCATCAACCGGGACAGGGGGGCCTACGAGCAGTACTTC
TRBV28	few	-	TRBJ2-2	CAGRYAGNTGELFF	TGTGCCGGCAGATATGCGGGTAACACCGGGGAGCTGTTTTTT
TRBV3-1	many	-	TRBJ2-3	CASSQNKGGPTDTQYF	TGTGCCAGCAGCCAAAACAAAGGAGGGCCGACAGATACGCAGTATTTT
TRBV20-1	many	-	TRBJ2-7	CSARDSQQGFYEQYF	TGCAGTGCTAGAGATTCTCAACAGGGATTCTACGAGCAGTACTTC
TRBV2	-	-	TRBJ2-1	CASFYNRGSSYNEQFF	TGTGCCAGCTTTTATAATCGGGGGAGCTCCTACAATGAGCAGTTCTTC
TRBV27	-	-	TRBJ2-7	CASSTGAGEDEQYF	TGTGCCAGCAGTACGGGGGCAGGGGAGGACGAGCAGTACTTC
TRBV3-1	few	-	TRBJ2-5	CASSQGTTAETQYF	TGTGCCAGCAGCCAAGGGACGACAGCAGAGACCCAGTACTTC
TRBV5-5	-	-	TRBJ1-4	CASSYIYSFEKLFF	TGTGCCAGCAGCTACATATACTCTTTCGAAAAACTGTTTTTT
TRBV27	-	-	TRBJ2-7	CASSYRVQGNEQYF	TGTGCCAGCAGTTACCGGGTTCAAGGGAACGAGCAGTACTTC
TRBV10-2	-	TRBD2	TRBJ2-7	CASSVGDGSLAVSYEQYF	TGCGCCAGCAGTGTAGGGGACGGTTCCCTAGCGGTTTCCTACGAGCAGTACTTC